Detailed here is one T cell receptor beta chain. The primer mix had 60 Vbeta and 13 Jbeta primers. This table comes from immunoSEQ multiplex PCR, and its TCRdb copy is limited to in-frame clones, with some not included. Of 45,000 to 55,000 clones detected, around 80% appear once; the ten largest clones hold 8.1%. This record comes from a study of cytomegalovirus exposure and HLA in healthy donors. Trimming left V 4 bases short and J 0 bases short, with 10 bases between. Per germline, CDR1 SGHRS and CDR2 YFSETQ. This CDR3 is built from 14 residues. This receptor was identified in a young man in good health and CMV-seropositive. The gene calls are TRBV5-1 and TRBJ1-1; weak D call: TRBD1 (6 bases). Sequencing was done on a sample of PBMCs. The CDR3 coding sequence is TGCGCCAGCAGCCGGACAGACATGAACACTGAAGCTTTCTTT. Its protein product is CASSRTDMNTEAFF.